Below are 5 T cell receptor beta chains sequenced from a single sample in a study of cytomegalovirus exposure and HLA in healthy donors. PCR was performed using 60 Vbeta and 13 Jbeta primers. Here immunoSEQ multiplex PCR was the method, and the copy in TCRdb shows in-frame clones only, minus some. This sample has about 150,000 clones, with about 85% found just once. Sequencing input: PBMCs. These receptors were taken from a man aged 25-45 years in good health and CMV-seropositive.

The chain carries TRBV6-6 and TRBJ1-1, with D maybe TRBD1 (6 bases). CDR1 is MNHNY and CDR2 is SVGAGI in the germline V gene (reference sequence). V was trimmed by 2 bases and J by 5 bases, leaving 15 bases between them. There are 15 residues in the CDR3. CDR3 DNA: TGTGCCAGCAGTTACCCCCCCAGAGGGGGAACTGAAGCTTTCTTT. This encodes CASSYPPRGGTEAFF.

V gene TRBV18 combines with J gene TRBJ1-1; TRBD1 might be the D (5 bases). This CDR3 is built from 17 residues. V lost 6 bases to trimming and J lost 5 bases, with 25 bases between them. Germline-derived CDR1 and CDR2 are KGHSH and LQKENI. CDR3 nucleotides: TGTGCCAGCTCCCCCTATGGGGCAGACCAGTCCGGTACTGAAGCTTTCTTT. It specifies CASSPYGADQSGTEAFF.

The J gene is TRBJ2-7, the V gene TRBV4-3; D is possibly TRBD1 (6 bases). The CDR3 has 13 residues. CDR1 is LGHNA, CDR2 YSLEER, per germline. V was cut by 5 bases and J by 3 bases, with 11 bases left in between. CDR3 protein: CASSESRGYEQYF. CDR3 bases: TGCGCCAGCAGCGAGAGCAGGGGCTACGAGCAGTACTTC.

The CDR3 sequence is CASSSTGATNEKLFF. The CDR3 DNA reads as TGTGCCAGCAGCTCGACAGGGGCAACTAATGAAAAACTGTTTTTT. The rearrangement joins TRBV7-9 to TRBJ1-4; 8 bases are shared with TRBD1. The germline gives CDR1 SEHNR, CDR2 FQNEAQ (reference sequence). The length of the CDR3 is 15 residues. Trimming cost V 4 bases and J 0 bases; bases outside gene matches: 1.

V and J are TRBV7-9 and TRBJ1-3; 9 bases are shared with TRBD1. This CDR3 is built from 15 residues. The ends lost 4 bases at V and 3 bases at J; junction bases unmatched: 4. CDR1 is SEHNR, CDR2 FQNEAQ, per germline (reference sequence). The chain's CDR3 is CASSSGQGFGNTIYF. The CDR3 DNA reads TGTGCCAGCAGCTCTGGACAGGGGTTTGGAAACACCATATATTTT.